The 30 T cell receptor beta chains presented below share a single source sample, sequenced in a study of shared clonotypes between healthy human individuals (dated by TCRdb to the early 2020s). The method behind the library was the immunoSEQ multiplex PCR assay. In its TCRdb copy, this immuneACCESS table keeps in-frame sequences only and misses some clones. Where compared with another copy, unresolved V genes explain less than half of these, and the others have no known cause. Within this sample are 2 million to 2.5 million clones, with under 95% of them counted one time only. The ten largest make up around 0.4% of the sample. The specimen sequenced was naive CD4+ T cells from PBMCs. The intended sense of this specimen's cell subset or site label: CD45RA+ positively selected. Source of these receptors: a man aged 18 to 30 in good health. Some clones in this sample may be carry-over from other donors' samples.

Concerning this clone: The sample contains more than one DNA sequence encoding this CDR3. The chain combines TRBV7-9 with TRBJ1-1; D ambiguous. The V end was cut by 5 bases, the J end by 1 base, with 11 bases between. Germline V gene lookup returns CDR1 SEHNR and CDR2 FQNEAQ (reference sequence). This CDR3 has 14 amino acids. The chain's CDR3 is CASSLPGGNTEAFF. In nucleotides, the CDR3 is TGTGCCAGCAGCCTCCCCGGAGGGAACACTGAAGCTTTCTTT.

Notes on this clone: Other nucleotide sequences in the sample specify the same CDR3. The genes are TRBV7-2 and TRBJ2-7, with a possible D match to TRBD1 (6 bases). Germline V gene lookup returns CDR1 SGHTA and CDR2 FQGNSA. The CDR3 has 13 amino acids. Trimming left V 5 bases short and J 2 bases short, with 10 bases between. The CDR3 sequence is CASSLGQPYEQYF. In nucleotides, the CDR3 is TGTGCCAGCAGCCTTGGACAGCCCTACGAGCAGTACTTC.

For this clone: The same CDR3 is also encoded by other DNA sequences in this sample. V and J are TRBV29-1 and TRBJ1-1; tentatively, D is TRBD1 (6 bases). The CDR3 has 13 amino acids. The germline CDR1 and CDR2 sequences are SQVTM and ANQGSEA. Trimming cost V 6 bases and J 2 bases, with 13 bases left between them. The CDR3, as DNA: TGCAGCGTCGCACGGACAGAAAACACTGAAGCTTTCTTT. This gives the protein CSVARTENTEAFF.

As regards this clone: This CDR3 is also generated by other DNA sequences in the sample. The chain is built from TRBV28 and TRBJ1-1; perhaps TRBD1 as D (5 bases). Trimming left V 7 bases short and J 6 bases short, with 18 bases between. The CDR3 covers 14 residues. Germline values: CDR1 MDHEN, CDR2 SYDVKM. DNA of the CDR3: TGTGCCAGCACTCTTGGGGGGAAAGGGGCTGAAGCTTTCTTT. This translates into CASTLGGKGAEAFF.

This clone has more than one count but fewer than ten. The V and J genes are TRBV7-9 and TRBJ1-1; TRBD1 agrees at 8 bases. This CDR3 region has 16 residues. CDR1 is SEHNR and CDR2 is FQNEAQ in the germline V gene (reference sequence). Unmatched junction bases numbered 13, after V lost 6 bases and J lost 4 bases. As DNA, the CDR3 is TGTGCCAGCAGTTCCCGGACAGGGAAGGCGGGCACTGAAGCTTTCTTT. It encodes CASSSRTGKAGTEAFF. Full variable domain (missing parts from reference TRBV7-9 and TRBJ1-1): DTGVSQNPRHKITKRGQNVTFRCDPISEHNRLYWYRQTLGQGPEFLTYFQNEAQLEKSRLLSDRFSAERPKGSFSTLEIQRTEQGDSAMYLCASSSRTGKAGTEAFFGQGTRLTVV.

The J gene is TRBJ2-7, the V gene TRBV5-1; D unresolved. The CDR3 contains 15 residues. V was shortened by 0 bases and J by 0 bases, with 10 bases between the two germline ends. Germline CDR1 reads SGHRS; CDR2 reads YFSETQ. CDR3 coding DNA: TGCGCCAGCAGCTTGGATTATTTTAGCTCCTACGAGCAGTACTTC. It specifies CASSLDYFSSYEQYF.

This clone was observed once. This chain connects TRBV6-1 to TRBJ1-5; the D is unclear. The V and J ends lost 7 bases and 3 bases respectively, with 10 bases between them. This CDR3 has 13 residues. The V gene's germline CDR1 is MNHNS and CDR2 SASEGT. The CDR3 bases are TGTGCCAGCAAAGAACATAACAATCAGCCCCAGCATTTT. This translates into CASKEHNNQPQHF.

This clone was observed a single time. This rearrangement joins TRBV19 to TRBJ2-2, with 13 positions matching TRBD2. Germline-derived CDR1 and CDR2 are LNHDA and SQIVND (reference sequence). Unmatched junction bases numbered 2, after V lost 4 bases and J lost 0 bases. This CDR3 contains 17 residues. Here the CDR3 DNA reads TGTGCCAGTAGTACGGGACTAGCGGGGCCGAACACCGGGGAGCTGTTTTTT. Amino acids: CASSTGLAGPNTGELFF. The full variable domain, completed using reference TRBV19 and TRBJ2-2, is DGGITQSPKYLFRKEGQNVTLSCEQNLNHDAMYWYRQDPGQGLRLIYYSQIVNDFQKGDIAEGYSVSREKKESFPLTVTSAQKNPTAFYLCASSTGLAGPNTGELFFGEGSRLTVL.

J is TRBJ2-7 and V is TRBV7-3; TRBD1 matches at 12 bases. From germline, CDR1 is SGHTA and CDR2 FQGTGA. This CDR3 has 16 residues. Germline trimming cut 4 bases from V and 7 bases from J; bases unmatched to any gene: 11. The CDR3 loop is CASSSPSGQGAREQYF. The CDR3 nucleotides are TGTGCCAGCAGCTCCCCGTCGGGACAGGGGGCGCGGGAGCAGTACTTC.

The V gene is TRBV30, the J gene TRBJ2-2; D remains unclear. Germline loops: CDR1 GTSNPN, CDR2 SVGIG (reference sequence). The CDR3 is made up of 14 amino acids. Trimming removed 3 bases from V and 1 base from J, with 9 bases in between. CDR3 in amino acids: CAWSKNRNTGELFF. The DNA for the CDR3 is TGTGCCTGGAGCAAGAACAGGAACACCGGGGAGCTGTTTTTT.

The chain uses TRBV30 and TRBJ2-7; 11 bases map to TRBD2. CDR1 is GTSNPN, CDR2 SVGIG, per germline (reference sequence). The CDR3 is 15 residues long. V gave up 3 bases and J gave up 2 bases; unmatched junction bases: 6. Here the CDR3 reads CAWRRLAGMPYEQYF. In nucleotides, the CDR3 is TGTGCCTGGAGAAGACTAGCGGGGATGCCCTACGAGCAGTACTTC.

The chain links TRBV28 to TRBJ2-5, with 9 nucleotides matching TRBD2. Germline CDR1 and CDR2: MDHEN and SYDVKM. V gave up 5 bases and J gave up 4 bases; unmatched junction bases: 17. The CDR3 loop spans 18 amino acids. CDR3 loop: CASSTPRASGKGRETQYF. Written as DNA, the CDR3 is TGTGCCAGCAGTACACCCCGGGCTAGCGGGAAAGGGCGAGAGACCCAGTACTTC. Variable domain in full (rest from reference TRBV28 and TRBJ2-5): DVKVTQSSRYLVKRTGEKVFLECVQDMDHENMFWYRQDPGLGLRLIYFSYDVKMKEKGDIPEGYSVSREKKERFSLILESASTNQTSMYLCASSTPRASGKGRETQYFGPGTRLLVL.

The J gene is TRBJ2-2, the V gene TRBV4-1; D remains ambiguous. This CDR3 region has 16 residues. V gave up 1 base and J gave up 0 bases, with 9 bases separating them. In germline, CDR1 is MGHRA, CDR2 YSYEKL. Here the CDR3 DNA reads TGCGCCAGCAGCCAAGGGACGGCCTCGAACACCGGGGAGCTGTTTTTT. It codes for CASSQGTASNTGELFF.

The chain employs TRBV5-8 and TRBJ2-3; maybe TRBD1 (6 bases). Per the germline V gene, CDR1 is SGHTS and CDR2 is YDEGEE. The CDR3 consists of 15 residues. V shed 4 bases and J shed 1 base, with 13 bases lying between them. CDR3 residues: CASSPQAGGTDTQYF. CDR3 nucleotides: TGTGCCAGCAGCCCACAAGCAGGGGGCACAGATACGCAGTATTTT. The full variable domain, its missing parts supplied by reference TRBV5-8 and TRBJ2-3, is EAGVTQSPTHLIKTRGQQATLRCSPISGHTSVYWYQQALGLGLQFLLWYDEGEERNRGNFPPRFSGRQFPNYSSELNVNALELEDSALYLCASSPQAGGTDTQYFGPGTRLTVL.

This clone was observed a handful of times. The J gene is TRBJ1-1, the V gene TRBV5-4; D perhaps matches TRBD1 (5 bases). Germline CDR1 and CDR2: SGHNT and YYREEE (reference sequence). The CDR3 runs to 14 residues. Trimming removed 4 bases at V and 0 bases at J, with 10 bases between. CDR3 protein: CASSDGGLNTEAFF. CDR3 nucleotide sequence: TGTGCCAGCAGCGACGGGGGATTGAACACTGAAGCTTTCTTT.

This chain links TRBV5-1 with TRBJ1-3, with D possibly matching TRBD1 (6 bases). Germline V gives CDR1 SGHRS, CDR2 YFSETQ. The CDR3 contains 15 residues. Trimming removed 1 base from V and 4 bases from J, with 12 bases in between. This CDR3 reads CASSLTGRYGNTIYF. CDR3 in DNA: TGCGCCAGCAGCTTGACAGGGAGGTACGGAAACACCATATATTTT.

The chain combines TRBV15 with TRBJ1-2; a weak D match, TRBD1 (6 bases). Trimming pared 5 bases from V and 2 bases from J, leaving 15 bases between. The CDR3 runs 15 residues. The V gene's germline CDR1 is LNHNV and CDR2 YYDKDF (reference sequence). CDR3 DNA sequence: TGTGCCACCAGCTTCGCCGGGACACTAAACTATGGCTACACCTTC. Its translation is CATSFAGTLNYGYTF.

In this sample, this clone turned up once. The CDR3 sequence: CASSPGQGKANEKLFF. The CDR3 region has the DNA TGTGCCAGCAGCCCCGGACAGGGGAAGGCTAATGAAAAACTGTTTTTT. This rearrangement joins TRBV5-4 to TRBJ1-4, with 9 positions matching TRBD1. V lost 4 bases to trimming and J lost 3 bases; unmatched junction nucleotides: 7. This CDR3 contains 16 residues. Germline CDR1 is SGHNT and CDR2 is YYREEE (reference sequence).

This chain joins TRBV4-2 and TRBJ1-3, with unresolved D. Trimming removed 0 bases from V and 15 bases from J, with 15 bases in between. The CDR3 has 13 amino acids. Germline values: CDR1 LGHNA, CDR2 YNFKEQ. The CDR3 sequence: CASSQDRRGVRYF. The DNA for the CDR3 is TGTGCCAGCAGCCAAGATCGACGGGGAGTAAGATATTTT.

This clone was seen once. The CDR3 region has the DNA TGTGCCTGGAGTCCTCGGGTTGGAGACACTGAAGCTTTCTTT. Protein: CAWSPRVGDTEAFF. The chain joins TRBV30 to TRBJ1-1, with unresolved D. Germline loops: CDR1 GTSNPN, CDR2 SVGIG (reference sequence). This CDR3 is 14 amino acids long. V was pared by 2 bases and J by 3 bases, with 13 bases between.

The chain is built from TRBV4-1 and TRBJ1-2, with TRBD1 matching over 9 bases. This CDR3 has 15 residues. V gave up 1 base and J gave up 4 bases; unmatched junction bases: 4. Germline loops: CDR1 MGHRA, CDR2 YSYEKL. CDR3: CASSQVWDRVYGYTF. The CDR3 region has the DNA TGCGCCAGCAGCCAAGTTTGGGACAGGGTCTATGGCTACACCTTC.

V is TRBV28 and J is TRBJ2-4, with D uncertain. V was pared by 3 bases and J by 9 bases, with 9 bases between. The CDR3 consists of 12 residues. CDR1 MDHEN and CDR2 SYDVKM come from the germline V gene. The CDR3 DNA follows: TGTGCCAGCAGTTTGCCGTGGGGCATTCAGTACTTC. The encoded protein is CASSLPWGIQYF. Using reference TRBV28 and TRBJ2-4 for the parts outside the CDR3, the full variable domain is DVKVTQSSRYLVKRTGEKVFLECVQDMDHENMFWYRQDPGLGLRLIYFSYDVKMKEKGDIPEGYSVSREKKERFSLILESASTNQTSMYLCASSLPWGIQYFGAGTRLSVL.

The chain uses TRBV9 and TRBJ1-5; tentatively, D is TRBD1 (5 bases). The CDR3 is made up of 13 amino acids. Looked up from germline, CDR1 is SGDLS and CDR2 is YYNGEE. Deletions cut 4 bases from V and 10 bases from J, with 15 bases between. The CDR3 bases are TGTGCCAGCAGCACAAACTCAGGGCCCCCCCAGCATTTT. Amino acid sequence: CASSTNSGPPQHF.

A few counts support this clone. The V call is TRBV5-3, the J call TRBJ1-1; 9 bases are a match to TRBD1. TRBV5-3 is assigned to the ORF class and has an uncertain function. After removal of 4 bases from V and 1 base from J, the junction contained 2 bases not matched to a gene. The CDR3 is 14 residues long. CDR3 in amino acids: CARSPGQGNTEAFF. CDR3 nucleotides: TGTGCCAGAAGCCCGGGACAGGGGAACACTGAAGCTTTCTTT.

This rearrangement joins TRBV28 to TRBJ2-2, with TRBD1 matching over 10 bases. CDR1 is MDHEN and CDR2 is SYDVKM in the germline V gene. J was trimmed by 9 bases and V by 7 bases; bases with no gene match: 14. The CDR3 loop spans 16 amino acids. The CDR3 region is CASILGGQGIGRELFF. For the CDR3, the DNA is TGTGCCAGCATCTTGGGGGGACAGGGGATAGGCCGGGAGCTGTTTTTT.

This chain connects TRBV5-1 to TRBJ1-1; D remains ambiguous. The CDR3 is 13 residues long. Trimming left V 4 bases short and J 1 base short, with 8 bases between. Per germline, CDR1 SGHRS and CDR2 YFSETQ. The CDR3 protein is CASSVQQNTEAFF. The CDR3 DNA reads TGCGCCAGCAGCGTCCAGCAGAACACTGAAGCTTTCTTT.

The J gene is TRBJ2-2, the V gene TRBV7-6; 11 bases are a match to TRBD1. Germline loops: CDR1 SGHVS, CDR2 FNYEAQ. V shed 2 bases, J shed 4 bases, and the junction held 9 bases outside the gene matches. CDR3 size: 18 residues. The chain's CDR3 is CASSLMQGGTGGTGELFF. CDR3 sequence (DNA): TGTGCCAGCAGCTTAATGCAGGGCGGGACAGGGGGCACCGGGGAGCTGTTTTTT.

The chain has TRBV7-2 and TRBJ2-7; the D is unclear. V dropped 4 bases and J dropped 5 bases, with 15 bases sitting between them. There are 14 residues in the CDR3. The germline CDR1 and CDR2 sequences are SGHTA and FQGNSA. The DNA of the CDR3 is TGTGCCAGCAGCTCTTATTCCCCCGGGCACGAGCAGTACTTC. This gives the protein CASSSYSPGHEQYF.

The chain links TRBV27 to TRBJ2-7; no definite D call. Germline V gives CDR1 MNHEY, CDR2 SMNVEV (reference sequence). V dropped 2 bases and J dropped 9 bases, with 14 bases sitting between them. CDR3 length: 13 residues. For the CDR3, the DNA is TGTGCCAGCAGTTTAGCGTCCATCAGCAGGCAGTACTTC. As protein: CASSLASISRQYF.

The chain links TRBV29-1 to TRBJ2-5; 8 positions agree with TRBD1. The DNA end lines up better with TRBJ2-7; the J call may be wrong. CDR1 and CDR2 (germline): SQVTM, ANQGSEA. The CDR3 runs 13 residues. The CDR3 DNA reads as TGCAGCGTCTCCAGGGGGCCCACCTACGAGCAGTACTTC. This encodes CSVSRGPTYEQYF.